These T cell receptor beta chains were read from a single sample in a study of blood T cell repertoires in COVID-19. Libraries were prepared by immunoSEQ multiplex PCR; TCRdb keeps only in-frame clonotypes and omits some of them. The sample records 57,000 or so clones, around four fifths being singletons. The sequencing sample was made of peripheral blood. The receptors were gathered from a man between 65 and 85 years old with acute or convalescent COVID-19. Each CDR3 is given with its conserved first and last residue. The D gene is left open where the match is weak. Some rows mark clone size as missing; the rest say once, few, many or name a class of expanded clone.

>TRBJ2-2|.|TRBV5-6|.|14
TGTGCCAGCAGCTTGAGACAGTTGTACGGGGAGCTGTTTTTT
CASSLRQLYGELFF
>TRBJ1-1|.|TRBV6-5|.|15
TGTGCCAGCAGTTACTCGACACAGGGGAACACTGAAGCTTTCTTT
CASSYSTQGNTEAFF
>TRBJ2-1|TRBD2|TRBV9|.|15
TGTGCCAGCAGCGTAGGGGCTAGCGGGGAGGGAGAGCAGTTCTTC
CASSVGASGEGEQFF
>TRBJ1-5|TRBD1|TRBV27|once|15
TGTGCCAGCAGTCCCCGGGACAGGGGCGGGCAGCCCCAGCATTTT
CASSPRDRGGQPQHF
>TRBJ2-5|.|TRBV7-9|few|15
TGTGCCAGCAGCCCAGGGCGCTTTACTCAAGAGACCCAGTACTTC
CASSPGRFTQETQYF
>TRBJ1-6|.|TRBV5-1|.|14
TGCGCCAGCAGTCTTGACACAAATAATTCACCCCTCCACTTT
CASSLDTNNSPLHF
>TRBJ1-5|.|TRBV6-1|few|15
TGTGCCAGCAGTGATCGGGGACTCCCCGATCAGCCCCAGCATTTT
CASSDRGLPDQPQHF
>TRBJ1-2|TRBD1|TRBV6-5|.|14
TGTGCCAGCAGTCCCACAGGGGATAACTATGGCTACACCTTC
CASSPTGDNYGYTF
>TRBJ1-1|.|TRBV12-3/TRBV12-4|.|13
TGTGCCAGCACCCTAAGGGGGAACACTGAAGCTTTCTTT
CASTLRGNTEAFF
>TRBJ2-1|.|TRBV3-1/TRBV3-2|.|14
TGTGCCAGCAGCCAAGATAGTCCAAGCAATGAGCAGTTCTTC
CASSQDSPSNEQFF
>TRBJ2-7|TRBD1|TRBV2|few|14
TGTGCCAGCAGTCGGGACAGCAACTCCTACGAGCAGTACTTC
CASSRDSNSYEQYF